Only a few counts were recorded for the clone carrying this T cell receptor (beta chain). The antigen is not known. The source of the sample is a study of beta chain features in type 1 diabetes. General observations from the study: Shorter TCRB CDR3s, moderately but significantly so, were found in Type 1 diabetes patients in all four CD4+ subsets.

Every single donor gave one heparinised blood draw, and these averaged roughly 0.11 L. Reverse transcription of all isolated RNA meant that expressed TCRB transcripts were sequenced. Data came from immunoSEQ multiplex PCR; TCRdb stores just in-frame clones and leaves some out. The table has around 360,000 clones, roughly 12% seen once; the top ten hold around 0.0099%. The clonotype was recovered from a woman under 30 with type 1 diabetes. The specimen sequenced was naive CD4+ T cells from blood.

This CDR3 is CASGVRVEAFF. CDR3 DNA: TGTGCTAGTGGTGTCAGGGTTGAAGCTTTCTTT. The chain employs TRBV12-5 and TRBJ1-1, with D tentatively TRBD1 (5 bases). V was pared by 5 bases and J by 7 bases, with 8 bases between. This CDR3 spans 11 amino acids. Germline V lookup: CDR1 LGHNT, CDR2 FRNRAP.